This entry features one T cell receptor (beta chain) sequence. The CDR3 covers 18 residues. Trimming removed 5 bases from V and 1 base from J; junction bases left unmatched: 14. From germline, CDR1 is MDHEN and CDR2 SYDVKM. This sample is drawn from a study of blood T cell repertoires in COVID-19. Authors' processing steps: Using reference gene primer amplification, nucleated cell counts were estimated. Clones were sequenced by immunoSEQ multiplex PCR, and TCRdb holds only the in-frame ones, with some missing. The V and J calls and the clone size are those of that table, but D and trimming were determined from the DNA. The sample holds around 70,000 clones, almost 85% seen once.

The sequence was obtained from a man between 65 and 85 years old with acute or convalescent COVID-19. Sequenced sample: peripheral blood. The chain uses TRBV28 and TRBJ1-1; 9 bases map to TRBD1. CDR3 loop: CASSPLRGQGRWNTEAFF. CDR3 nucleotide sequence: TGTGCCAGCAGTCCCTTACGAGGACAGGGGAGGTGGAACACTGAAGCTTTCTTT.